This T cell receptor (beta chain) was observed in a study of OX40 agonist ivuxolimab in advanced cancers. The wider study: A mean age of roughly 60 years, range roughly 20 to 90, was recorded, and 70% to 85% were male. Partial responses were recorded for three patients, including one with hepatocellular carcinoma and two with cutaneous melanoma. Overall study findings and caveats: In CD8+ T cells, expanded clones were on average more numerous than in CD4+.

TCRdb's copy holds only in-frame clones and misses some; the assay was immunoSEQ multiplex PCR. The table records around 94,000 clones, 91% of them present only once. A word on this clone: What it recognizes is unknown.

The germline gives CDR1 MDHEN, CDR2 SYDVKM. The CDR3 totals 15 residues. Trimming removed 6 bases from V and 1 base from J; junction bases left unmatched: 9. This clonotype was sampled from an adult with an advanced solid tumor such as melanoma, head and neck, liver or kidney cancer. The source material was CD4+ or CD8+ T cells sorted from blood, sampled in a trial of the OX40 agonist ivuxolimab. The chain carries TRBV28 and TRBJ2-7, with 7 bases lining up with TRBD1. The CDR3 sequence: CASRPTGIGSYEQYF. The CDR3 DNA reads TGTGCCAGCAGACCGACAGGGATAGGGTCCTACGAGCAGTACTTC.